The clone carrying this T cell receptor beta chain appeared many times. Its cognate antigen is unknown. This entry belongs to a study of tumor-infiltrating lymphocytes in primary liver carcinoma. Study-wide findings and caveats: The overlap of tumor-adjacent and tumor-blood pairs was smaller than that of tumor region pairs.

Production of TCR beta cDNA used 500 ng total RNA together with a constant-region primer. Sequencing libraries for TCR beta derived from three nested multiplex PCR rounds that used slightly modified ARM-PCR. PCR rounds one and two used TRBV1-TRBV30 forward primers with a C-beta reverse primer for about 9 cycles each. TCRdb used MiXCR to reprocess the multiplex PCR reads, holding one entry per CDR3 protein. Seen here are 80,000 to 100,000 distinct CDR3 sequences, less than 70% observed once, and the top ten hold around 27%. Co-extracting RNA and DNA was done with about 20-34 mg of unsorted bulk tissue as input. Germline V CDR1 and CDR2: MNHEY, SVGAGI. V lost 2 bases and J lost 5, with 14 bases in between. The CDR3 consists of 15 residues.

The receptor was isolated from a man in his forties with primary liver carcinoma and hepatitis B virus infection. The specimen sequenced was tumor-adjacent normal liver tissue. The chain uses TRBV6-5 and TRBJ2-3; no reliable D call. The CDR3: CASSYTLPYGDTQYF. The DNA of the CDR3 is TGTGCCAGCAGTTACACACTCCCATATGGAGATACGCAGTATTTT.